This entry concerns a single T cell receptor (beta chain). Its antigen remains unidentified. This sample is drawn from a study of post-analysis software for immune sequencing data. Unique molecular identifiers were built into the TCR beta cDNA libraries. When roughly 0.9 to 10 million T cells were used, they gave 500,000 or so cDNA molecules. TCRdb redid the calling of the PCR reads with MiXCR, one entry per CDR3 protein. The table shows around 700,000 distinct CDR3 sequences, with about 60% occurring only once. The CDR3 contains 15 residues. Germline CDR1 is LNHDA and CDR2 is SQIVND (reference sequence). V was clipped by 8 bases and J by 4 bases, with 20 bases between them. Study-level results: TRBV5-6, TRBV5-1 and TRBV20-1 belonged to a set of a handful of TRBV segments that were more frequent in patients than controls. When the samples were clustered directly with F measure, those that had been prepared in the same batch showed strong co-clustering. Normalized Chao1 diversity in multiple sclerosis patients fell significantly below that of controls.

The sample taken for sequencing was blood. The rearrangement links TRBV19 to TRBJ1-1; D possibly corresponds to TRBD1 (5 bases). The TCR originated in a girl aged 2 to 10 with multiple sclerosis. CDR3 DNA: TGTGCCAGTGGGGACTTCGGGTCGACGGGCACTGAAGCTTTCTTT. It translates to CASGDFGSTGTEAFF.